The 25 T cell receptor beta chains below were found in one sample sequenced in a study of T cell repertoires in cytomegalovirus infection. Via MiXCR, TCRdb re-called the reads, giving one row per CDR3 protein. The sample carries around 900,000 distinct CDR3 sequences, about a third recorded once. Antigens for these TCRs are unknown. The specimen comprised cultured CD8+ T cells from PBMCs, sampled from culture after CMV antigen stimulation. The source of these receptors is a human donor in good health (CMV status not recorded). Some clones in this sample may be carry-over from other donors' samples.

V is TRBV14 and J is TRBJ2-5, with D uncertain. CDR3 length: 13 amino acids. With 4 bases removed from V and 4 bases from J, the gap between germline ends came to 10 bases. Germline V gene sequence: CDR1 SGHDN, CDR2 FVKESK. The CDR3: CASSLLEGETQYF. CDR3 nucleotides: TGTGCCAGCAGCCTTCTAGAAGGAGAGACCCAGTACTTC. Looking up the rest from reference TRBV14 and TRBJ2-5 gives the full variable domain: EAGVTQFPSHSVIEKGQTVTLRCDPISGHDNLYWYRRVMGKEIKFLLHFVKESKQDESGMPNNRFLAERTGGTYSTLKVQPAELEDSGVYFCASSLLEGETQYFGPGTRLLVL.

Comments on this clonotype: A much larger clone differs from this one at a single base, so this may be a read error. This rearrangement joins TRBV27 to TRBJ2-2; no reliable D call. Germline V lookup: CDR1 MNHEY, CDR2 SMNVEV (reference sequence). V lost 7 bases, J lost 4 bases, and 7 bases lay in between. CDR3 length: 12 residues. The CDR3 bases are TGTGCCAGCATCGGGTTCACCGGGGAGCTGTTTTTT. Residues: CASIGFTGELFF.

In this sample, this clonotype turned up a few times. The chain recombines TRBV29-1 with TRBJ2-1; possible D gene TRBD1, 5 bases. This CDR3 has 11 residues. The V end lost 7 bases, the J end lost 9 bases, and 13 bases lay between the germline ends. Germline CDR1 and CDR2: SQVTM and ANQGSEA. The CDR3 loop reads CSAGAVTEQFF. The CDR3 bases are TGCAGCGCTGGGGCGGTGACTGAGCAGTTCTTC.

In its sample, this clonotype was seen a few times. The chain joins TRBV7-4 to TRBJ1-2; possibly TRBD1 for D (5 bases). The germline V gene encodes CDR1 SGHVT and CDR2 SQSDAQ. The CDR3 loop spans 13 amino acids. The ends were cut back, 3 bases at V and 5 bases at J, with 10 bases in the middle. The CDR3 nucleotides are TGTGCCAGCAGCTTCCCCGGGACTTATGGCTACACCTTC. Encoded protein: CASSFPGTYGYTF. The full variable domain, rest sourced from reference TRBV7-4 and TRBJ1-2, is GAGVSQSPRYKVAKRGRDVALRCDSISGHVTLYWYRQTLGQGSEVLTYSQSDAQRDKSGRPSGRFSAERPERSVSTLKIQRTEQGDSAVYLCASSFPGTYGYTFGSGTRLTVV.

The V gene is TRBV14, the J gene TRBJ1-2, with no clear D. The CDR3 covers 17 residues. The germline CDR1 and CDR2 sequences are SGHDN and FVKESK. Trimming left V 1 base short and J 0 bases short, with 15 bases between. The CDR3 reads CASSQAPREVPNYGYTF. For the CDR3, the DNA is TGTGCCAGCAGCCAAGCCCCCCGGGAGGTTCCTAACTATGGCTACACCTTC.

This clonotype occurred a few times. V usage is TRBV5-1 and J usage is TRBJ1-1, with D possibly matching TRBD1 (6 bases). Germline loops: CDR1 SGHRS, CDR2 YFSETQ. V was shortened by 4 bases and J by 1 base, with 17 bases between the two germline ends. The length of the CDR3 is 16 residues. The CDR3 bases are TGCGCCAGCAGCGCGGGCCTGGGACACACGAACACTGAAGCTTTCTTT. This translates into CASSAGLGHTNTEAFF.

There are many counts of this clonotype. The chain is built from TRBV7-8 and TRBJ1-3; TRBD1 might be the D (5 bases). V was pared by 6 bases and J by 0 bases, with 12 bases between. The CDR3 totals 15 residues. The V gene's germline CDR1 is SGHVS and CDR2 FQNEAQ. This CDR3 is CASSGTGPSGNTIYF. CDR3 nucleotides: TGTGCCAGCAGTGGTACAGGCCCCTCTGGAAACACCATATATTTT.

Concerning this clonotype itself: This may be a read error, as it is one base from a much larger clone. This chain connects TRBV7-8 to TRBJ2-2; 7 nucleotides line up with TRBD1. The CDR3 loop spans 16 amino acids. Germline V gene lookup returns CDR1 SGHVS and CDR2 FQNEAQ. CDR3 nucleotides: TGTGTCAGCAGGTCGGAGACAGGGATTAACACCGGGGAGCTGTTTTTT. Amino acids: CVSRSETGINTGELFF.

This sequence joins TRBV6-1 and TRBJ1-3, with D hard to call. Per the germline V gene, CDR1 is MNHNS and CDR2 is SASEGT. Trimming removed 11 bases from V and 2 bases from J, with 22 bases in between. The CDR3 has 16 amino acids. CDR3 sequence (DNA): TGTGCCTCGATTTCACGGGGAGGACTGGCTGGAAACACCATATATTTT. Its translation is CASISRGGLAGNTIYF.

This clonotype appeared a few times. The genes are TRBV7-9 and TRBJ2-2, with 7 bases fitting TRBD1. V gave up 4 bases and J gave up 6 bases; unmatched junction bases: 14. The CDR3 covers 17 residues. Germline-derived CDR1 and CDR2 are SEHNR and FQNEAQ (reference sequence). The CDR3 DNA follows: TGTGCCAGCAGCTCAAGCTCGCAGGGGGTTGAAGCCGGGGAGCTGTTTTTT. This sequence encodes CASSSSSQGVEAGELFF. The variable domain in full, completed from reference TRBV7-9 and TRBJ2-2, reads DTGVSQNPRHKITKRGQNVTFRCDPISEHNRLYWYRQTLGQGPEFLTYFQNEAQLEKSRLLSDRFSAERPKGSFSTLEIQRTEQGDSAMYLCASSSSSQGVEAGELFFGEGSRLTVL.

This clonotype was seen many times. The V call is TRBV12-3 or TRBV12-4, the J call TRBJ2-1, with 7 nucleotides matching TRBD1. The CDR3 is 15 residues long. V was pared by 6 bases and J by 8 bases, with 13 bases of the junction left unmatched. In DNA, the CDR3 is TGTGCCAGCAGCTCCCTTACAGGGGTTGGTCATGAGCAGTTCTTC. Encoded protein: CASSSLTGVGHEQFF.

This chain joins TRBV12-3 or TRBV12-4 and TRBJ2-7; D is unresolved. Trimming cost V 5 bases and J 2 bases, with 13 bases left between them. This CDR3 is built from 14 residues. The CDR3 DNA sequence: TGTGCCAGCAGTAGCCCCGGGCTTACCTACGAGCAGTACTTC. Its protein is CASSSPGLTYEQYF.

As concerns this clonotype: It is unclear where the CDR3 begins or ends on the DNA, so no DNA is shown, and the CDR3 is as TCRdb lists it. This sequence joins TRBV7-5 and TRBJ1-1; TRBD1, as called in the table, went unchecked against the DNA. TRBV7-5 is termed a pseudogene. The CDR3 extends over 16 residues, inclusive of both ends. The CDR3 reads CISVSEAWQGAYEAFF.

The sample holds one count of this clonotype. V and J are TRBV12-3 or TRBV12-4 and TRBJ1-3; D not certain. The CDR3 runs 16 residues. V was shortened by 0 bases and J by 0 bases, with 9 bases between the two germline ends. The CDR3 DNA reads TGTGCCAGCAGTTTAGCGGGCCGGGGCTCTGGAAACACCATATATTTT. Its protein is CASSLAGRGSGNTIYF.

This clonotype has just a few counts. The chain employs TRBV7-9 and TRBJ2-3; no clear D gene. This CDR3 is built from 16 residues. Germline lookup yields CDR1 SEHNR and CDR2 FQNEAQ (reference sequence). Between the trimmed V and J ends, which lost 1 base and 0 bases, there was a span of 11 bases. CDR3 nucleotide sequence: TGTGCCAGCAGCTTAGAGCCTCGTCTGAGCACAGATACGCAGTATTTT. Encoded protein: CASSLEPRLSTDTQYF.

The V and J genes are TRBV7-9 and TRBJ1-2, with D perhaps matching TRBD1 (6 bases). Germline V lookup: CDR1 SEHNR, CDR2 FQNEAQ (reference sequence). The V and J ends lost 5 bases and 4 bases respectively, with 20 bases between them. This CDR3 has 16 amino acids. CDR3 nucleotide sequence: TGTGCCAGCAGCCCCCCCCTGCCGGGACACATCTATGGCTACACCTTC. Its translation is CASSPPLPGHIYGYTF. The whole variable domain, filled in from reference TRBV7-9 and TRBJ1-2, reads DTGVSQNPRHKITKRGQNVTFRCDPISEHNRLYWYRQTLGQGPEFLTYFQNEAQLEKSRLLSDRFSAERPKGSFSTLEIQRTEQGDSAMYLCASSPPLPGHIYGYTFGSGTRLTVV.

This clonotype has a count of ten or more. This chain connects TRBV12-3 or TRBV12-4 to TRBJ2-2, with D perhaps TRBD2 (6 bases). The CDR3 runs 19 residues. V lost 0 bases, J lost 0 bases, and 17 bases lay in between. CDR3 region: CASSLAGLRHPPNTGELFF. In DNA form, the CDR3 reads TGTGCCAGCAGTTTAGCGGGACTTCGACATCCTCCGAACACCGGGGAGCTGTTTTTT.

The gene calls are TRBV19 and TRBJ1-3, with D unresolved. The ends were cut back, 5 bases at V and 2 bases at J, with 13 bases in the middle. There are 15 residues in the CDR3. Germline V gene sequence: CDR1 LNHDA, CDR2 SQIVND (reference sequence). As DNA, the CDR3 is TGTGCCAGTAGTTGGGGAAGTGGACCTGGAAACACCATATATTTT. It is translated as CASSWGSGPGNTIYF.

The sample holds a few counts of this clonotype. CDR3 loop: CASTSGESGTQYF. CDR3 DNA sequence: TGTGCCAGCACCTCGGGGGAATCGGGGACCCAGTACTTC. V and J are TRBV7-9 and TRBJ2-5; D is perhaps TRBD2 (6 bases). The germline V gene has CDR1 SEHNR and CDR2 FQNEAQ (reference sequence). V was clipped by 7 bases and J by 7 bases, with 16 bases between them. This CDR3 has 13 amino acids. The variable domain in full, completed from reference TRBV7-9 and TRBJ2-5, reads DTGVSQNPRHKITKRGQNVTFRCDPISEHNRLYWYRQTLGQGPEFLTYFQNEAQLEKSRLLSDRFSAERPKGSFSTLEIQRTEQGDSAMYLCASTSGESGTQYFGPGTRLLVL.

The chain has TRBV7-9 and TRBJ1-3; D ambiguous. Germline CDR1 and CDR2: SEHNR and FQNEAQ (reference sequence). The V gene lost 4 bases and the J gene lost 0 bases, with 13 bases spanning the gap. The CDR3 has 16 residues. CDR3 nucleotides: TGTGCCAGCAGCTACCGGACGGAAGGCTCTGGAAACACCATATATTTT. It encodes CASSYRTEGSGNTIYF. Based on the CDR3 plus reference TRBV7-9 and TRBJ1-3, the full variable domain is DTGVSQNPRHKITKRGQNVTFRCDPISEHNRLYWYRQTLGQGPEFLTYFQNEAQLEKSRLLSDRFSAERPKGSFSTLEIQRTEQGDSAMYLCASSYRTEGSGNTIYFGEGSWLTVV.

Comments on this clonotype: The junction departs from the called germline gene at one end, perhaps through a read error. The chain couples TRBV7-6 to TRBJ2-7; 9 positions match TRBD1. This CDR3 has 16 residues. Germline CDR1 is SGHVS and CDR2 is FNYEAQ. Here the CDR3 DNA reads TGTGCCAGCAACTTAGCGCCGGGACAGGGTACCTACGAGCAGTACTTC. Translated: CASNLAPGQGTYEQYF. The full variable domain, its missing parts supplied by reference TRBV7-6 and TRBJ2-7, is GAGVSQSPRYKVTKRGQDVALRCDPISGHVSLYWYRQALGQGPEFLTYFNYEAQQDKSGLPNDRFSAERPEGSISTLTIQRTEQRDSAMYRCASNLAPGQGTYEQYFGPGTRLTVT.

The chain links TRBV7-9 to TRBJ2-7; 9 nucleotides line up with TRBD2. V trimming: 7 bases; J trimming: 2 bases; junction bases outside the gene matches: 15. Per the germline V gene, CDR1 is SEHNR and CDR2 is FQNEAQ (reference sequence). CDR3 length: 17 amino acids. This CDR3 reads CASTNIEGVAGAYEQYF. CDR3 coding DNA: TGTGCCAGCACCAACATCGAGGGGGTAGCGGGGGCCTACGAGCAGTACTTC. Full variable domain (rest looked up from reference TRBV7-9 and TRBJ2-7): DTGVSQNPRHKITKRGQNVTFRCDPISEHNRLYWYRQTLGQGPEFLTYFQNEAQLEKSRLLSDRFSAERPKGSFSTLEIQRTEQGDSAMYLCASTNIEGVAGAYEQYFGPGTRLTVT.

V gene TRBV4-1 combines with J gene TRBJ2-7; no firm D call. Germline CDR1 MGHRA, CDR2 YSYEKL. This CDR3 has 11 amino acids. For the CDR3, the DNA is TGCGCCAGCAGCTTCTCCTGCGAGCAGTACGTC. This codes for CASSFSCEQYV.

The chain carries TRBV20-1 and TRBJ2-3, with TRBD2 matching over 10 bases. V was clipped by 0 bases and J by 3 bases; unmatched bases: 6. Germline values: CDR1 DFQATT, CDR2 SNEGSKA (reference sequence). The CDR3 runs 16 residues. CDR3: CSARDWASGGTDTQYF. The CDR3 DNA follows: TGCAGTGCTAGAGATTGGGCTAGCGGGGGAACAGATACGCAGTATTTT.

The table lists this clonotype with a few counts. This rearrangement joins TRBV20-1 to TRBJ2-1; either TRBD1 or TRBD2 may supply D (5 bases each). This CDR3 contains 14 residues. V was trimmed by 6 bases and J by 4 bases, leaving 16 bases between them. The germline gives CDR1 DFQATT, CDR2 SNEGSKA (reference sequence). CDR3 DNA sequence: TGCAGTGCGGGGACCAGAGAGGCATACAATGAGCAGTTCTTC. It translates to CSAGTREAYNEQFF.